These 30 T cell receptor beta chains were all obtained from the same sample, sequenced in a study of blood T cell repertoires in COVID-19. The repertoire was sequenced with immunoSEQ multiplex PCR; TCRdb's copy has only in-frame clones and lacks some. The table has about 200,000 clones, approximately 90% seen once. Sequencing was performed on peripheral blood. All receptors derive from a man aged 50-60 years with COVID-19, enrolled during active disease.

This clone was counted once. The chain is built from TRBV28 and TRBJ2-7; TRBD1 matches at 12 bases. The CDR3 sequence is 15 residues long. Per the germline V gene, CDR1 is MDHEN and CDR2 is SYDVKM. Trimming cost V 7 bases and J 6 bases; bases outside gene matches: 10. In DNA, the CDR3 is TGTGCCAGCAAAACACCGGGACAGGGGGCCGGCGAGCAGTACTTC. Amino acid sequence: CASKTPGQGAGEQYF.

This chain links TRBV6-2 or TRBV6-3 with TRBJ1-5, with D unclear. Trimming pared 5 bases from V and 0 bases from J, leaving 23 bases between. Germline V CDR1 and CDR2: MNHEY, SVGEGT. The CDR3 runs to 19 residues. The CDR3 DNA follows: TGTGCCAGCAGTCGCGACTTTGAACGGTTGGCTTATAGCAATCAGCCCCAGCATTTT. This translates into CASSRDFERLAYSNQPQHF.

The chain is built from TRBV5-4 and TRBJ2-2, with TRBD1 as a possible D gene (5 bases). The CDR3 spans 15 residues. V lost 1 base and J 1 base, leaving 8 bases between the germline ends. Germline V lookup: CDR1 SGHNT, CDR2 YYREEE (reference sequence). The CDR3 bases are TGTGCCAGCAGCTTGTGGGGCAGGAACACCGGGGAGCTGTTTTTT. Translated: CASSLWGRNTGELFF.

The J gene is TRBJ2-6, the V gene TRBV27; a possible D gene is TRBD2 (6 bases). Germline V gene data show CDR1 as MNHEY and CDR2 as SMNVEV (reference sequence). This CDR3 comprises 15 residues. Trimming took 8 bases from V and 0 from J, leaving 11 bases between them. The CDR3 nucleotides read TGTGCCAGCCGGGAGCCCAGCTCTGGGGCCAACGTCCTGACTTTC. Protein product: CASREPSSGANVLTF.

The genes are TRBV7-2 and TRBJ1-4; 10 positions match TRBD1. Losses at the gene ends were 6 bases for V and 3 bases for J; bases not matched to a gene: 7. Germline V gene lookup returns CDR1 SGHTA and CDR2 FQGNSA. The CDR3 totals 16 residues. Written as DNA, the CDR3 is TGTGCCAGCAGGTGGGGACAGGGGACAGCTAATGAAAAACTGTTTTTT. Its protein product is CASRWGQGTANEKLFF.

The gene calls are TRBV18 and TRBJ1-6; D is unclear. From germline, CDR1 is KGHSH and CDR2 LQKENI. Trimming stripped 0 bases from V and 3 bases from J, with 12 bases between. The CDR3 loop spans 17 amino acids. CDR3 region: CASSPPGFNIYNSPLHF. CDR3 coding DNA: TGTGCCAGCTCACCACCCGGTTTCAATATCTATAATTCACCCCTCCACTTT.

In this sample, this clone turned up a few times. V usage is TRBV19 and J usage is TRBJ2-7; D unresolved. Germline V lookup: CDR1 LNHDA, CDR2 SQIVND (reference sequence). Deletions cut 6 bases from V and 3 bases from J, with 18 bases between. The CDR3 is 15 residues long. The chain's CDR3 is CASSRIDNPLYEQYF. CDR3 bases: TGTGCCAGTAGCCGAATAGACAATCCTCTCTACGAGCAGTACTTC.

The chain is built from TRBV19 and TRBJ2-2; TRBD2 might be the D (5 bases). The CDR3 spans 14 residues. Germline CDR1 and CDR2: LNHDA and SQIVND (reference sequence). Trimming took off 4 bases at V and 1 base at J, with 7 bases between the two ends. CDR3 residues: CASSSGLNTGELFF. CDR3 nucleotide sequence: TGTGCCAGTAGTAGCGGGCTGAACACCGGGGAGCTGTTTTTT.

The chain recombines TRBV7-9 with TRBJ2-3, with 13 bases fitting TRBD2. CDR1 SEHNR and CDR2 FQNEAQ come from the germline V gene (reference sequence). The trim removed 5 bases at V and 3 bases at J, leaving 5 bases unmatched. This CDR3 is 16 amino acids long. This CDR3 reads CASSPGTSGITDTQYF. CDR3 coding DNA: TGTGCCAGCAGCCCAGGGACTAGCGGGATAACAGATACGCAGTATTTT.

The V and J genes are TRBV7-2 and TRBJ1-2; weak D call: TRBD1 (6 bases). The V and J ends lost 5 bases and 7 bases respectively, with 14 bases between them. CDR3 length: 13 amino acids. Germline values: CDR1 SGHTA, CDR2 FQGNSA. The CDR3 loop is CASSRQGSGGYTF. CDR3 coding DNA: TGTGCCAGCAGCCGTCAGGGGTCTGGTGGCTACACCTTC. Variable domain in full (rest from reference TRBV7-2 and TRBJ1-2): GAGVSQSPSNKVTEKGKDVELRCDPISGHTALYWYRQSLGQGLEFLIYFQGNSAPDKSGLPSDRFSAERTGGSVSTLTIQRTQQEDSAVYLCASSRQGSGGYTFGSGTRLTVV.

The chain combines TRBV4-1 with TRBJ1-5; 10 nucleotides align to TRBD1. The CDR3 runs 16 residues. Germline CDR1 reads MGHRA; CDR2 reads YSYEKL. V was pared by 0 bases and J by 7 bases, with 6 bases of the junction left unmatched. The CDR3 nucleotides read TGCGCCAGCAGCCAAGACCCGACAGGGGGCAGGCAGCCCCAGCATTTT. It translates to CASSQDPTGGRQPQHF.

In this sample, this clone turned up once. The chain is built from TRBV3-1 (or the pseudogene TRBV3-2) and TRBJ2-2; possibly TRBD2 for D (5 bases). The CDR3 length is 14 residues. Trimming removed 0 bases from V and 4 bases from J, with 6 bases in between. CDR1 is LGHDT, CDR2 YNNKEL, per germline (reference sequence). The CDR3 spells CASSQELVTGELFF. CDR3 coding DNA: TGTGCCAGCAGCCAAGAACTAGTCACCGGGGAGCTGTTTTTT.

The chain combines TRBV6-6 with TRBJ2-2; D remains ambiguous. Germline CDR1 and CDR2: MNHNY and SVGAGI (reference sequence). The CDR3 consists of 13 residues. V was trimmed by 7 bases and J by 3 bases, leaving 9 bases between them. The CDR3, as DNA: TGTGCCAGCACTCCACCGGACACCGGGGAGCTGTTTTTT. Translation gives CASTPPDTGELFF.

The chain combines TRBV19 with TRBJ1-5; D unclear. Germline V gives CDR1 LNHDA, CDR2 SQIVND (reference sequence). V was shortened by 6 bases and J by 1 base, with 10 bases between the two germline ends. This CDR3 spans 14 amino acids. The CDR3 here is CASRSGRSNQPQHF. CDR3 DNA sequence: TGTGCCAGTAGAAGTGGCAGGAGCAATCAGCCCCAGCATTTT.

This clone was seen a single time. V usage is TRBV7-3 and J usage is TRBJ2-1; D is unclear. The V and J ends lost 2 bases and 9 bases respectively, with 11 bases between them. The CDR3 is made up of 13 amino acids. Germline V gene lookup returns CDR1 SGHTA and CDR2 FQGTGA. CDR3 DNA sequence: TGTGCCAGCAGCTTAGATCCTGCAGGTGAGCAGTTCTTC. Translated, it gives CASSLDPAGEQFF.

The CDR3 loop is CASSEGRGRSYEQYF. Here the CDR3 DNA reads TGTGCCAGCAGTGAAGGTCGTGGCAGGTCCTACGAGCAGTACTTC. The chain employs TRBV6-1 and TRBJ2-7; no clear D. This CDR3 comprises 15 residues. Germline V gene sequence: CDR1 MNHNS, CDR2 SASEGT. With 1 base removed from V and 1 base from J, the gap between germline ends came to 11 bases.

V gene TRBV11-2 combines with J gene TRBJ2-4; D may be TRBD1 (6 bases). CDR3 length equals 14 residues. V gave up 6 bases and J gave up 0 bases, with 9 bases separating them. Germline V lookup: CDR1 SGHAT, CDR2 FQNNGV. The CDR3 is CASSRQEAKNIQYF. The CDR3 DNA follows: TGTGCCAGCAGTCGACAGGAAGCCAAAAACATTCAGTACTTC.

The rearrangement uses TRBV27 and TRBJ1-4; TRBD1 matches 9 bases. After removal of 1 base from V and 7 bases from J, the junction contained 10 bases not matched to a gene. The CDR3 spans 17 residues. Germline CDR1 reads MNHEY; CDR2 reads SMNVEV (reference sequence). The CDR3 loop reads CASSLWGQGNLGEKLFF. CDR3 in DNA: TGTGCCAGCAGTTTATGGGGACAGGGTAATCTCGGTGAAAAACTGTTTTTT.

This clone was seen a handful of times. The genes are TRBV30 and TRBJ2-7; possibly TRBD2 for D (6 bases). The CDR3 is made up of 13 amino acids. CDR1 is GTSNPN and CDR2 is SVGIG in the germline V gene (reference sequence). The ends were cut back, 4 bases at V and 4 bases at J, with 14 bases in the middle. CDR3 sequence (DNA): TGTGCCTGGACCACGGGACGGGGGTACGAGCAGTACTTC. Translating it yields CAWTTGRGYEQYF. Full variable domain (missing parts from reference TRBV30 and TRBJ2-7): SQTIHQWPATLVQPVGSPLSLECTVEGTSNPNLYWYRQAAGRGLQLLFYSVGIGQISSEVPQNLSASRPQDRQFILSSKKLLLSDSGFYLCAWTTGRGYEQYFGPGTRLTVT.

The chain joins TRBV5-1 to TRBJ1-5; 9 bases agree with TRBD1. CDR3 length: 20 residues. The V and J ends lost 5 bases and 0 bases, in that order; junction bases with no gene match: 18. Per germline, CDR1 SGHRS and CDR2 YFSETQ. The CDR3 loop reads CASSPNPSDRGFLSNQPQHF. CDR3 nucleotides: TGCGCCAGCAGTCCGAACCCATCGGACAGGGGCTTCCTTAGCAATCAGCCCCAGCATTTT.

The V call is TRBV10-1, the J call TRBJ1-2, with D uncertain. The CDR3 totals 9 residues. Germline assignment: CDR1 WNHNN and CDR2 SYGVQD (reference sequence). DNA for the CDR3: TGCGCACGGGTAAGTGGCTACACCTTC. Encoded protein: CARVSGYTF.

J is TRBJ1-5 and V is TRBV28; TRBD1 aligns across 8 bases. The CDR3 totals 14 residues. CDR1 is MDHEN, CDR2 SYDVKM, per germline. V shed 5 bases, J shed 5 bases, and the junction held 5 bases outside the gene matches. The CDR3 loop reads CASSHHRGYQPQHF. The CDR3 coding sequence is TGTGCCAGCAGTCACCACAGGGGGTATCAGCCCCAGCATTTT.

The V call is TRBV7-8, the J call TRBJ2-7, with a possible D match to TRBD1 (5 bases). CDR3 length: 13 residues. V dropped 5 bases and J dropped 2 bases, with 10 bases sitting between them. Germline CDR1 reads SGHVS; CDR2 reads FQNEAQ. CDR3 amino acids: CASSPRETYEQYF. CDR3 nucleotides: TGTGCCAGCAGCCCCAGGGAAACCTACGAGCAGTACTTC. Looking up the rest from reference TRBV7-8 and TRBJ2-7 gives the full variable domain: GAGVSQSPRYKVAKRGQDVALRCDPISGHVSLFWYQQALGQGPEFLTYFQNEAQLDKSGLPSDRFFAERPEGSVSTLKIQRTQQEDSAVYLCASSPRETYEQYFGPGTRLTVT.

This sequence joins TRBV24-1 and TRBJ1-6; possible D gene TRBD1, 5 bases. Germline-derived CDR1 and CDR2 are KGHDR and SFDVKD. The length of the CDR3 is 10 residues. Trimming shortened V by 8 bases and J by 13 bases, and 8 bases separated the two germline ends. The CDR3 here is CATTQGPLHF. The CDR3 nucleotides read TGTGCCACCACCCAGGGTCCCCTCCACTTT.

The V gene is TRBV19, the J gene TRBJ2-7, with 7 positions matching TRBD1. This CDR3 is 13 amino acids long. Losses at the gene ends were 5 bases for V and 2 bases for J; bases not matched to a gene: 3. Germline V gene lookup returns CDR1 LNHDA and CDR2 SQIVND (reference sequence). CDR3 in amino acids: CASSGRGTYEQYF. The CDR3 nucleotides read TGTGCCAGTAGTGGCAGGGGGACCTACGAGCAGTACTTC. The whole variable domain, remainder taken from reference TRBV19 and TRBJ2-7, is DGGITQSPKYLFRKEGQNVTLSCEQNLNHDAMYWYRQDPGQGLRLIYYSQIVNDFQKGDIAEGYSVSREKKESFPLTVTSAQKNPTAFYLCASSGRGTYEQYFGPGTRLTVT.

This sequence joins TRBV6-5 and TRBJ1-4; D not certain. Trimming shortened V by 5 bases and J by 8 bases, and 12 bases separated the two germline ends. The CDR3 consists of 13 residues. CDR1 MNHEY and CDR2 SVGAGI come from the germline V gene. The CDR3 spells CASSPLSSEKLFF. The DNA of the CDR3 is TGTGCCAGCAGTCCACTAAGCTCAGAAAAACTGTTTTTT.

The J gene is TRBJ2-7, the V gene TRBV24-1; 7 bases align to TRBD1. The CDR3 loop spans 13 amino acids. J lost 6 bases, V lost 0 bases, and 1 base had no gene match. Germline-derived CDR1 and CDR2 are KGHDR and SFDVKD. Written as DNA, the CDR3 is TGTGCCACCAGTGATTTGACAGGGGTCGAGCAGTACTTC. This translates into CATSDLTGVEQYF.

The CDR3 DNA reads as TGTGCCAGCAGCTTAGTTGAGGGGGCCGGCACTGAAGCTTTCTTT. The encoded protein is CASSLVEGAGTEAFF. J is TRBJ1-1 and V is TRBV7-8; 7 bases line up with TRBD1. The V and J ends lost 1 base and 4 bases, in that order; junction bases with no gene match: 6. There are 15 residues in the CDR3. CDR1 is SGHVS and CDR2 is FQNEAQ in the germline V gene. Supplemented by reference TRBV7-8 and TRBJ1-1, the full variable domain reads GAGVSQSPRYKVAKRGQDVALRCDPISGHVSLFWYQQALGQGPEFLTYFQNEAQLDKSGLPSDRFFAERPEGSVSTLKIQRTQQEDSAVYLCASSLVEGAGTEAFFGQGTRLTVV.

This clone has a single count. The chain combines TRBV14 with TRBJ2-1; D uncertain. Trimming pared 0 bases from V and 6 bases from J, leaving 15 bases between. The CDR3 runs to 16 residues. Per germline, CDR1 SGHDN and CDR2 FVKESK. The CDR3 here is CASSQDLLSVSNEQFF. CDR3 DNA sequence: TGTGCCAGCAGCCAAGATTTGTTGAGCGTTAGCAATGAGCAGTTCTTC.

The J gene is TRBJ2-3, the V gene TRBV6-6; 16 nucleotides line up with TRBD2. Germline values: CDR1 MNHNY, CDR2 SVGAGI (reference sequence). After removal of 5 bases from V and 6 bases from J, the junction contained 5 bases not matched to a gene. The CDR3 spans 16 residues. The CDR3 coding sequence is TGTGCCAGCAGTCCCGGGACTAGCGGGAGGGGGGATACGCAGTATTTT. This sequence encodes CASSPGTSGRGDTQYF.